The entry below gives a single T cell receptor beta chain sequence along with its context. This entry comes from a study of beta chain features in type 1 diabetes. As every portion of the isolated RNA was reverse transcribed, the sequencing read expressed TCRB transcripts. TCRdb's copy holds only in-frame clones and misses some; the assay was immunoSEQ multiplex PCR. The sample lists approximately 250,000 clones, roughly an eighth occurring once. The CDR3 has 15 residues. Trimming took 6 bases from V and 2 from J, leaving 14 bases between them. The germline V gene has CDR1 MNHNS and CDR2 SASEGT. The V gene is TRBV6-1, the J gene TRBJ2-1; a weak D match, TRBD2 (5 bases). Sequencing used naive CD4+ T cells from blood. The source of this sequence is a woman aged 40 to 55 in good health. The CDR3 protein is CASRKPGSTYNEQFF. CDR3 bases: TGTGCCAGCAGAAAACCGGGATCCACCTACAATGAGCAGTTCTTC.